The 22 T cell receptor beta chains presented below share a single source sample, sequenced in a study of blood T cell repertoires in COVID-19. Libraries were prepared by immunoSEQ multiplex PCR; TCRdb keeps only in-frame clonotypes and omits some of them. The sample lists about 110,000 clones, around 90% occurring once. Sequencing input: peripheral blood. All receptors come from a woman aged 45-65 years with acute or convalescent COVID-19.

In DNA, the CDR3 is TGTGCCAGCAGTTTAAATAGCGGGGGCCAAGAGACCCAGTACTTC. It specifies CASSLNSGGQETQYF. The chain combines TRBV28 with TRBJ2-5; 9 nucleotides align to TRBD2. The CDR3 covers 15 residues. V shed 2 bases, J shed 1 base, and the junction held 2 bases outside the gene matches. Per the germline V gene, CDR1 is MDHEN and CDR2 is SYDVKM. The full variable domain, completed using reference TRBV28 and TRBJ2-5, is DVKVTQSSRYLVKRTGEKVFLECVQDMDHENMFWYRQDPGLGLRLIYFSYDVKMKEKGDIPEGYSVSREKKERFSLILESASTNQTSMYLCASSLNSGGQETQYFGPGTRLLVL.

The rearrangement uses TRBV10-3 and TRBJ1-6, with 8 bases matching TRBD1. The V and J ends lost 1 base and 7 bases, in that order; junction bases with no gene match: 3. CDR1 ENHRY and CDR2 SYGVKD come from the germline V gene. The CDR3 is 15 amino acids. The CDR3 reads CAISELWTGNSPLHF. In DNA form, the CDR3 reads TGTGCCATCAGTGAGTTATGGACAGGGAATTCACCCCTCCACTTT.

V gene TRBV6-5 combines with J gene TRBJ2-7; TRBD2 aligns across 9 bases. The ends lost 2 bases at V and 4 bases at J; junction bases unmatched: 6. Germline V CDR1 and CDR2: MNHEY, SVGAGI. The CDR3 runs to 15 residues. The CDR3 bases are TGTGCCAGCAGTTACGTTAGCGGGAGTAGGTACGAGCAGTACTTC. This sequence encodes CASSYVSGSRYEQYF.

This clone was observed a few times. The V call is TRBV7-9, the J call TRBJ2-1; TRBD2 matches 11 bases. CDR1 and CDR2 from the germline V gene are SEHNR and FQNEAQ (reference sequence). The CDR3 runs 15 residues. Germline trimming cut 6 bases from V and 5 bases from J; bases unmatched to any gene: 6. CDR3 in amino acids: CASRPGTSGNNEQFF. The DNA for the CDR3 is TGTGCCAGCAGGCCCGGGACTAGCGGAAACAATGAGCAGTTCTTC.

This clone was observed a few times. The CDR3 loop is CSVEGDSPGPGYTF. In DNA, the CDR3 is TGCAGCGTTGAAGGGGACAGCCCAGGGCCTGGCTACACCTTC. The chain employs TRBV29-1 and TRBJ1-2, with 7 bases identical to TRBD1. This CDR3 contains 14 residues. Germline CDR1 reads SQVTM; CDR2 reads ANQGSEA. The junction had 9 bases not matched to a gene; V was cut back by 1 base and J by 7 bases.

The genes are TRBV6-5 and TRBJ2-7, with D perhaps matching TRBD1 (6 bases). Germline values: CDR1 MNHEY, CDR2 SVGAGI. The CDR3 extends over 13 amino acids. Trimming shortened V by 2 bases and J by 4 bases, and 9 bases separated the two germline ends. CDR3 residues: CASSYLTGYEQYF. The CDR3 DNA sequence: TGTGCCAGCAGTTACCTTACAGGGTACGAGCAGTACTTC.

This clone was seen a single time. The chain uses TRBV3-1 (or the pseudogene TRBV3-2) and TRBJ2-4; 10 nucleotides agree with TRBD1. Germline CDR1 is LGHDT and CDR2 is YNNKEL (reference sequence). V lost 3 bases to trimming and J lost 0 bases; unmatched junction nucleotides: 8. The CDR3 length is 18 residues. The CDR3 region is CASSQADRGRLAKNIQYF. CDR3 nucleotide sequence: TGTGCCAGCAGCCAGGCAGACAGGGGGCGATTAGCCAAAAACATTCAGTACTTC.

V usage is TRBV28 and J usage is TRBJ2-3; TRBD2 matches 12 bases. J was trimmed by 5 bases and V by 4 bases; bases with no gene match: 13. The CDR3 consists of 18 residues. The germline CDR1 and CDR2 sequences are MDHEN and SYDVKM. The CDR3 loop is CASSSLPTSGGGGDTQYF. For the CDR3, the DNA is TGTGCCAGCAGTTCCCTACCGACTAGCGGGGGCGGGGGAGATACGCAGTATTTT. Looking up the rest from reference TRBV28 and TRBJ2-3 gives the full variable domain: DVKVTQSSRYLVKRTGEKVFLECVQDMDHENMFWYRQDPGLGLRLIYFSYDVKMKEKGDIPEGYSVSREKKERFSLILESASTNQTSMYLCASSSLPTSGGGGDTQYFGPGTRLTVL.

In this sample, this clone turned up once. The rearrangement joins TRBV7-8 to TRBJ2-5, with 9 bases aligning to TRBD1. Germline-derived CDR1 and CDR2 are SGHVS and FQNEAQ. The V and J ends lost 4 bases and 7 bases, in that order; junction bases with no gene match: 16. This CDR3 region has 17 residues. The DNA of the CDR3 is TGTGCCAGCAGCTCATCCTGGGGACAGGGTTATAGGGGGACCCAGTACTTC. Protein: CASSSSWGQGYRGTQYF. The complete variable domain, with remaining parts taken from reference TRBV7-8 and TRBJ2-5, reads GAGVSQSPRYKVAKRGQDVALRCDPISGHVSLFWYQQALGQGPEFLTYFQNEAQLDKSGLPSDRFFAERPEGSVSTLKIQRTQQEDSAVYLCASSSSWGQGYRGTQYFGPGTRLLVL.

The CDR3 DNA reads TGTGCCAGCAGCCAAGATCGGCGGCTCTCCGAGCAGTACTTC. Amino acid sequence: CASSQDRRLSEQYF. V is TRBV3-1 (or the pseudogene TRBV3-2) and J is TRBJ2-7; D is unresolved. There are 14 residues in the CDR3. V gave up 0 bases and J gave up 6 bases, with 12 bases separating them. Germline V gene data show CDR1 as LGHDT and CDR2 as YNNKEL (reference sequence).

The CDR3 DNA reads TGTGCCAGCAGCGTACCGACTAGCGGGAGTTTCAATGAGCAGTTCTTC. It specifies CASSVPTSGSFNEQFF. The chain links TRBV7-2 to TRBJ2-1; 12 nucleotides match TRBD2. Unmatched junction bases numbered 8, after V lost 5 bases and J lost 6 bases. CDR1 and CDR2 from the germline V gene are SGHTA and FQGNSA. This CDR3 is 16 amino acids long.

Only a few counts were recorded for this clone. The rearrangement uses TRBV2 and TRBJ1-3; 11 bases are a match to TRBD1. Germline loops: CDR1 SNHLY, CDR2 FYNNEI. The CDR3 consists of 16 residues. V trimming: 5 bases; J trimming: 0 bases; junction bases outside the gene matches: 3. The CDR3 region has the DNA TGTGCCAGCAGTCCCGGGACAGGGGGCTCTGGAAACACCATATATTTT. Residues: CASSPGTGGSGNTIYF.

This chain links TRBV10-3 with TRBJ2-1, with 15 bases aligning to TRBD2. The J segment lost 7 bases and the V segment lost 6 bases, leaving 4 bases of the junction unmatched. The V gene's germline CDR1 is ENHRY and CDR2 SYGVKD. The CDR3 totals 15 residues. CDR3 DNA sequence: TGTGCCATCAGAAGGGGACTAGCGGGAGGAAATGAGCAGTTCTTC. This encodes CAIRRGLAGGNEQFF.

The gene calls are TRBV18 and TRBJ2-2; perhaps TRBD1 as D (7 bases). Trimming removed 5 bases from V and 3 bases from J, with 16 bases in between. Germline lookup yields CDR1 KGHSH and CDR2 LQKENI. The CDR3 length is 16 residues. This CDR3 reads CASSFQGGHYTGELFF. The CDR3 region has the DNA TGTGCCAGCTCATTTCAGGGGGGACACTACACCGGGGAGCTGTTTTTT.

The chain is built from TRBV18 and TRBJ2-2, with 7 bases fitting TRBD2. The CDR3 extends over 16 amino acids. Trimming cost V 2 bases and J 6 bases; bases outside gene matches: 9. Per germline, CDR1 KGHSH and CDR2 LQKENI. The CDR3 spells CASSPIRGRAAGELFF. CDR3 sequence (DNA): TGTGCCAGCTCACCAATTCGAGGGAGGGCCGCCGGGGAGCTGTTTTTT.

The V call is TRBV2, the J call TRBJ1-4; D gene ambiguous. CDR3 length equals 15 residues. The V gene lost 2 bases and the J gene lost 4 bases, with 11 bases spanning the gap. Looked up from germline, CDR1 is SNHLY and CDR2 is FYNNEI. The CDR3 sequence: CASSEPGSYNEKLFF. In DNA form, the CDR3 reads TGTGCCAGCAGTGAACCGGGAAGCTATAATGAAAAACTGTTTTTT.

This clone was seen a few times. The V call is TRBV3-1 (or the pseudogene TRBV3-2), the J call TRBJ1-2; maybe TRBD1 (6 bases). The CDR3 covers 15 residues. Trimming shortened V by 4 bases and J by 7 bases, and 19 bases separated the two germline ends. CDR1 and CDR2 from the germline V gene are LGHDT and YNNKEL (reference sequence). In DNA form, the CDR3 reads TGTGCCAGCAGCCGACTCGGGACACCGGAGGTTGGCTACACCTTC. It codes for CASSRLGTPEVGYTF.

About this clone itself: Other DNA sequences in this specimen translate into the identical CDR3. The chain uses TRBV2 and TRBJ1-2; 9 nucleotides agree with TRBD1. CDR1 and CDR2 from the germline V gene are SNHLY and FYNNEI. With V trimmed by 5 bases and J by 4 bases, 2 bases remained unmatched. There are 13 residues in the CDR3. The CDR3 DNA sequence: TGTGCCAGCAGTTTACAGGGGGCCTATGGCTACACCTTC. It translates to CASSLQGAYGYTF. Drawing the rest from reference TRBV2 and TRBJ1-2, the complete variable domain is EPEVTQTPSHQVTQMGQEVILRCVPISNHLYFYWYRQILGQKVEFLVSFYNNEISEKSEIFDDQFSVERPDGSNFTLKIRSTKLEDSAMYFCASSLQGAYGYTFGSGTRLTVV.

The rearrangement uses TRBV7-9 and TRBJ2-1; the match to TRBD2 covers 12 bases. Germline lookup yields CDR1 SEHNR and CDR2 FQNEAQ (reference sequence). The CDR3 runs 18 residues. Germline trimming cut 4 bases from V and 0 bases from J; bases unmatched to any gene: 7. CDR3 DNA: TGTGCCAGCAGCTACTCGGGACTAGCGGGTAGCTCCTACAATGAGCAGTTCTTC. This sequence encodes CASSYSGLAGSSYNEQFF.

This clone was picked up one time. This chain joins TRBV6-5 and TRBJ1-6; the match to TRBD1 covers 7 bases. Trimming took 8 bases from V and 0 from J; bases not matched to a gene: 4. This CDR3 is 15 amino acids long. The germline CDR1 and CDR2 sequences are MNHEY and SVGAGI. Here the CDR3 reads CASRGQSSYNSPLHF. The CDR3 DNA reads TGTGCCAGCCGGGGACAGAGCTCCTATAATTCACCCCTCCACTTT.

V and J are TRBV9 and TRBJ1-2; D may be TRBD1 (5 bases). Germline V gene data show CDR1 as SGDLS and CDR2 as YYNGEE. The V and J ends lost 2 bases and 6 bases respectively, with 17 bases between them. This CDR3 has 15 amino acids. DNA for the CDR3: TGTGCCAGCAGCGTCCTCGCGGGGGGTCAACATGGCTACACCTTC. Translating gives CASSVLAGGQHGYTF.

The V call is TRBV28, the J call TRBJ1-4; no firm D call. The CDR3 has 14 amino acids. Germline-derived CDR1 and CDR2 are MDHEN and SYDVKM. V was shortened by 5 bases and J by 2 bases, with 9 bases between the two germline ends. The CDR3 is CASSGGNTNEKLFF. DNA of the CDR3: TGTGCCAGCAGTGGAGGAAACACTAATGAAAAACTGTTTTTT.